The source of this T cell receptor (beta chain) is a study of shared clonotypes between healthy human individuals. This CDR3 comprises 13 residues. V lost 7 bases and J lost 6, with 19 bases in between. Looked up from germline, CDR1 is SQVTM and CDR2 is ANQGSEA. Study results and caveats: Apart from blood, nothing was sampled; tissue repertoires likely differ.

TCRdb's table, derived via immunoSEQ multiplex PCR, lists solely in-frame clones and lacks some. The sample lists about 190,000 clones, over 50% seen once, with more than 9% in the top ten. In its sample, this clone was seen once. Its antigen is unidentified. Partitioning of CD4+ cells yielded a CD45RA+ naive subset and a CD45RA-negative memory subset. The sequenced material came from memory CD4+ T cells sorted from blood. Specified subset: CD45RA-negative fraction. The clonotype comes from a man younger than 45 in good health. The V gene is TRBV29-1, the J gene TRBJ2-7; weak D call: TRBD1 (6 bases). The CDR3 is CSASRGGESEQYF. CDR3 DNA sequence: TGCAGCGCCTCTCGAGGGGGAGAGAGCGAGCAGTACTTC.